What follows describes a single TCR beta chain. Its antigen specificity is not known. No base-level quality is on record; no much larger clone is a single base apart. Genomic DNA was extracted from sorted cells for sequencing of the TCRbeta CDR3 region. The immunoSEQ Assay was used for sequencing of TCRbeta CDR3 regions. TCRdb stores this immuneACCESS table with in-frame sequences only. Part of the clones is absent; in the studies checked, under half of the shortfall reflects unresolved V genes, and no reason is known for the rest. The sample table lists around 40,000 clones, roughly 80% of them with a count of one. Around 4% of the sample comes from the top ten. The CDR3 measures 16 amino acids from cysteine to phenylalanine. The CDR3 DNA has 48 bases and is translated from base 1. V drops 1 base and J drops 1 base, leaving 8 bases in between. Sequences SGHAT (CDR1) and FQNNGV (CDR2) are obtained from the germline V gene.

This record comes from a study of OX40 agonist ivuxolimab in advanced cancers. Regarding the complete study: Ivuxolimab was a fully human IgG2 agonistic monoclonal antibody targeting the costimulatory receptor OX40 (CD134). Of the 50 to 55 dose-escalation patients, hepatocellular carcinoma was present in roughly 19, melanoma in approximately 15, renal cell carcinoma in 9 and head and neck cancer in 9. Intravenous ivuxolimab was administered to patients every 2 weeks at six dose levels: 0.01, 0.1, 0.3, 1.5, 3 and 10 mg/kg. Prior anti-PD-1, anti-PD-L1 or anti-CTLA-4 therapy was permitted, and roughly two fifths of dose-escalation patients had received checkpoint inhibitors. A male proportion of approximately 83% and a mean age of approximately 55 years, ranging from roughly 23 to 85, were recorded for the dose-escalation cohort. The purpose of peripheral TCRbeta sequencing was to test whether ivuxolimab changed TCR sequence diversity and led to clonal T-cell expansion. Partial responses were achieved by three dose-escalation patients, of whom one had hepatocellular carcinoma and two had cutaneous melanoma. The paper covers the monotherapy dose-escalation part of the phase I ivuxolimab trial, which included N of about 56 patients.

The trial excluded patients who had a history of autoimmune disease or who were on systemic immunosuppression. Peripheral blood for TCR sequencing was drawn from every dose cohort at baseline, at cycle 4 day 1 and at cycle 7 day 1. Samples came from an open-label, multicenter, first-in-human phase I dose-escalation trial of ivuxolimab. Adults with locally advanced or metastatic melanoma, renal cell, hepatocellular, or head and neck squamous cell carcinoma were enrolled in the trial. Before TCR sequencing, CD4+ T cells and CD8+ T cells from peripheral blood were sorted into separate populations. Broad study findings and their caveats: At doses of 0.1 to 3.0 mg/kg, clonal expansion of both CD4+ and CD8+ blood T cells was observed from baseline to week 6. Which antigens the clonally expanded peripheral T cells were specific for was not determined. Partial responders in the 0.1-3.0 mg/kg groups had among the lowest normalized peripheral clonal expansion, especially among CD8+ T cells. Low levels of normalized T-cell clonal expansion were also seen in some patients who did not respond. After ivuxolimab, CD8+ T cells had more expanded clones than CD4+ T cells on average.

The chain was built from TRBV11-2 and TRBJ2-6; no D gene can be assigned with confidence. The sequencing here drew on CD4+ or CD8+ T cells sorted from blood, taken in a trial of the OX40 agonist ivuxolimab. This sequence was found in an adult with an advanced solid tumor such as melanoma, head and neck, liver or kidney cancer. The DNA sequence reads TGTGCCAGCAGCTTAGTAAGCCTTTCTGGGGCCAACGTCCTGACTTTC. This translates into CASSLVSLSGANVLTF.